This TCR beta chain comes out of a study of Ad26.COV2.S vaccination and SARS-CoV-2 variants. As concerns this clone: Its matching antigen is unknown.

As for treatment: roughly 19 received Ad26.COV2.S at low or high dose, single or two shots; about 5 received placebo; per-sample allocation not given. Sampling was done on day 63 after the first vaccine or placebo injection. The CDR3 runs 14 residues. V gave up 0 bases and J gave up 9 bases; unmatched junction bases: 4. Germline V gives CDR1 SGHRS, CDR2 YFSETQ. TCRdb keeps only in-frame clones here, not all; method: immunoSEQ multiplex PCR. The sample includes over 450,000 clones, about 88% of them seen just once. Overall study results and limits: Responses of T cells in total may have been underestimated by the TCR breadth and depth analyses.

The source was peripheral blood, collected in a trial of Ad26.COV2.S vaccine versus placebo. The chain carries TRBV5-1 and TRBJ1-5, with 9 bases that match TRBD1. This TCR came from a person between 18 and 65 years old who received the Ad26.COV2.S COVID-19 vaccine or a placebo. The CDR3 nucleotides are TGCGCCAGCAGCTTGGCCGGGACAGGGATGCCCCAGCATTTT. Its protein is CASSLAGTGMPQHF.